The 5 T cell receptor beta chains in this list originate from one sample, sequenced in a study of T cells in Graves' hyperthyroidism and ophthalmopathy. The CDR3 regions of TCR beta were amplified from RNA transcripts. RT-PCR in the first round (using the HTBI primer set) targeted the TCR CDR3. TCRdb passed the multiplex PCR reads through MiXCR, listing each CDR3 protein once. The profile shows fewer than 750,000 distinct CDR3 sequences, 46% of them singletons. The specimen was peripheral blood or thyroid tissue (not recorded which). The receptor source for this set is a woman between 18 and 30 years old with Graves' hyperthyroidism.

This clonotype has a single count. A much bigger clone sits one base away, suggesting this may be a read error. The rearrangement uses TRBV25-1 and TRBJ2-7, with D hard to call. The V and J ends lost 1 base and 7 bases respectively, with 8 bases between them. The CDR3 totals 12 residues. CDR1 is MGHDK, CDR2 SYGVNS, per germline. CDR3 region: CASSESLNEQYF. CDR3 nucleotides: TGTGCCAGCAGTGAATCCCTGAATGAGCAGTACTTC.

The chain couples TRBV12-3 or TRBV12-4 to TRBJ1-1; TRBD1 is a possible D gene (5 bases). V was trimmed by 11 bases and J by 1 base, leaving 8 bases between them. The CDR3 is 11 residues long. The CDR3 DNA reads TGTGCCTATACAGGGAACACTGAAGCTTTCTTT. This gives the protein CAYTGNTEAFF.

V is TRBV29-1 and J is TRBJ2-7, with TRBD2 as a possible D gene (6 bases). Per the germline V gene, CDR1 is SQVTM and CDR2 is ANQGSEA. The length of the CDR3 is 16 residues. V was pared by 5 bases and J by 4 bases, with 24 bases between. CDR3 coding DNA: TGCAGCGTTTTCGGGAGCACCGACTACACTAGATACGAGCAGTACTTC. Protein: CSVFGSTDYTRYEQYF.

Notes on this clonotype: An end of the junction does not agree with germline; a read error may underlie this. The rearrangement joins TRBV7-9 to TRBJ1-2, with unresolved D. The CDR3 sequence is 12 residues long. Looked up from germline, CDR1 is SEHNR and CDR2 is FQNEAQ (reference sequence). CDR3 nucleotide sequence: TGTGCCCGCAGCTTAGTAGCCGGGGGCTACACCTTC. Translation: CARSLVAGGYTF. Filled out from reference TRBV7-9 and TRBJ1-2, the complete variable domain reads DTGVSQNPRHKITKRGQNVTFRCDPISEHNRLYWYRQTLGQGPEFLTYFQNEAQLEKSRLLSDRFSAERPKGSFSTLEIQRTEQGDSAMYLCARSLVAGGYTFGSGTRLTVV.

The chain carries TRBV20-1 and TRBJ1-2; D is unresolved. The CDR3 sequence is 11 residues long. The germline CDR1 and CDR2 sequences are DFQATT and SNEGSKA (reference sequence). V lost 5 bases, J lost 2 bases, and 6 bases lay in between. Written as DNA, the CDR3 is TGCAGTGCTTCCGGGAACTATGGCTACACCTTC. This codes for CSASGNYGYTF.